This T cell receptor beta chain is drawn from a study of CD8 T cells in Susac syndrome. The CDR3 is made up of 13 amino acids. Trimming shortened V by 1 base and J by 4 bases, and 7 bases separated the two germline ends. Germline loops: CDR1 DFQATT, CDR2 SNEGSKA (reference sequence). With random hexamers, roughly 0.45 to 1 ug RNA was reverse transcribed. Multiplex immunoSEQ PCR targeted 54 Vbeta and 13 Jbeta TCR beta segments. Each CDR3 protein is one row after TCRdb ran MiXCR on the immunoSEQ multiplex PCR reads. This table holds approximately 110,000 distinct CDR3 sequences, over 85% found once. The sequence was obtained from a human donor with multiple sclerosis. The material sequenced was CD8+ T cells from PBMCs. This sequence joins TRBV20-1 and TRBJ2-2; D unclear. CDR3: CSARAYLTGELFF. In DNA, the CDR3 is TGCAGTGCTAGAGCCTATCTCACCGGGGAGCTGTTTTTT.